This T cell receptor (beta chain) was observed in a study of OX40 agonist ivuxolimab in advanced cancers. Study-level background: Patients received ivuxolimab, an intravenous treatment, every 2 weeks at 0.01 to 10 mg/kg. Study-wide results and caveats: CD8+ T cells (on average) carried more expanded clones than CD4+ T cells.

Here immunoSEQ multiplex PCR was the method, and the copy in TCRdb shows in-frame clones only, minus some. The table has 73,000 or so clones, 65% to 90% seen once; the top ten hold under 0.75%. Germline lookup yields CDR1 SGHVS and CDR2 FQNEAQ. Trimming removed 1 base from V and 1 base from J; junction bases left unmatched: 6. The CDR3 sequence is 16 residues long. A note on this clone: What it binds is unknown.

Patients were excluded for autoimmune disease history or systemic immunosuppression. The clonotype was recovered from an adult with an advanced solid tumor such as melanoma, head and neck, liver or kidney cancer. The chain recombines TRBV7-8 with TRBJ2-5; 7 bases match TRBD2. Sample: CD4+ or CD8+ T cells sorted from blood, taken in a trial of the OX40 agonist ivuxolimab. The CDR3 DNA follows: TGTGCCAGCAGCTTAGTGTTTAGACTAGCCCAAGAGACCCAGTACTTC. It yields the protein CASSLVFRLAQETQYF.